The rows below give T cell receptor beta chains drawn from one sample of a study of response to subunit inactivated influenza vaccine. TCRdb used MiXCR to reprocess the RT-PCR reads, holding one entry per CDR3 protein. The data contain approximately 300,000 distinct CDR3 sequences, approximately 20% of them singletons. Sequenced here: PBMCs from blood, sampled 21 months after vaccination. The receptors were sampled from a man aged 50 to 75 who received an inactivated influenza vaccine. CDR3s include the opening cysteine and the closing phenylalanine or tryptophan. Fields, in order: clone size, J gene, D gene, V gene, CDR3 length, CDR3 DNA, CDR3 protein. A D gene is named only where the DNA matches it firmly. Clone size appears in some rows only: once, few, many, or a class for an expanded clone.

abundance: -; j_gene: TRBJ2-1; d_gene: -; v_gene: TRBV5-6; len: 14; CDR3nt: TGTGCCAGCAGCTTGGCCGGGGCGATCAATGAGCAGTTCTTC; CDR3aa: CASSLAGAINEQFF
abundance: -; j_gene: TRBJ2-7; d_gene: -; v_gene: TRBV4-1; len: 13; CDR3nt: TGCGCCAGCAGCCAAGCGCCTAACTACGAGCAGTACTTC; CDR3aa: CASSQAPNYEQYF
abundance: -; j_gene: TRBJ2-7; d_gene: -; v_gene: TRBV9; len: 14; CDR3nt: TGTGCCAGCAGCGAAGAGGGGCGGGACAATGAGCAGTACTTC; CDR3aa: CASSEEGRDNEQYF
abundance: -; j_gene: TRBJ2-7; d_gene: TRBD2; v_gene: TRBV11-1; len: 16; CDR3nt: TGTGCCAGCAGCTTATTTTCTAGCGGCTTACCCTACGAGCAGTACTTC; CDR3aa: CASSLFSSGLPYEQYF
abundance: -; j_gene: TRBJ2-3; d_gene: -; v_gene: TRBV7-2; len: 15; CDR3nt: TGTGCCAGCAGCCCCCGGACGGGGGCGATAGATACGCAGTATTTT; CDR3aa: CASSPRTGAIDTQYF
abundance: -; j_gene: TRBJ2-7; d_gene: TRBD2; v_gene: TRBV6-1; len: 14; CDR3nt: TGTGCCAGTAGCGGCGGGAGTCCTTCGAACGAGCAGTACTTC; CDR3aa: CASSGGSPSNEQYF
abundance: -; j_gene: TRBJ2-7; d_gene: TRBD1; v_gene: TRBV25-1; len: 16; CDR3nt: TGTGCCAGCAGTGAAAGACCGGGACAGGGGGTTTACGAGCAGTACTTC; CDR3aa: CASSERPGQGVYEQYF
abundance: few; j_gene: TRBJ1-2; d_gene: -; v_gene: TRBV5-6; len: 13; CDR3nt: TGTGCCAGCGGAGAAATAGCTAACTATGGCTACACCTTC; CDR3aa: CASGEIANYGYTF
abundance: -; j_gene: TRBJ1-6; d_gene: -; v_gene: TRBV19; len: 11; CDR3nt: TGTGCCAGCGGTTTTAATTCACCCCTCCACTTT; CDR3aa: CASGFNSPLHF
abundance: -; j_gene: TRBJ2-1; d_gene: -; v_gene: TRBV4-3; len: 17; CDR3nt: TGCGCCAGCAGCCAAGGACTCACCCTAAGCTCCTACAATGAGCAGTTCTTC; CDR3aa: CASSQGLTLSSYNEQFF
abundance: -; j_gene: TRBJ2-1; d_gene: -; v_gene: TRBV20-1; len: 15; CDR3nt: TGCAGTGCTAGACAATGGGGGCTCAAGGCGAATGAGCAGTTCTTC; CDR3aa: CSARQWGLKANEQFF
abundance: -; j_gene: TRBJ1-2; d_gene: -; v_gene: TRBV12-3/TRBV12-4; len: 15; CDR3nt: TGTGCCAGCAACCCCACCGGGACGGCTAACTATGGCTACACCTTC; CDR3aa: CASNPTGTANYGYTF
abundance: -; j_gene: TRBJ1-2; d_gene: -; v_gene: TRBV20-1; len: 13; CDR3nt: TGCAGTGCTAGAGTTGGGAGGGAGAATGGCTACACCTTC; CDR3aa: CSARVGRENGYTF
abundance: -; j_gene: TRBJ2-1; d_gene: -; v_gene: TRBV20-1; len: 15; CDR3nt: TGCAGTGCCCGAAGGACCGGCGGGGTTATCAATGAGCAGTTCTTC; CDR3aa: CSARRTGGVINEQFF
abundance: -; j_gene: TRBJ2-7; d_gene: -; v_gene: TRBV27; len: 16; CDR3nt: TGTGCCAGCAGACAACCCGGACTGCCTGGTAGAGACGAGCAGTACTTC; CDR3aa: CASRQPGLPGRDEQYF
abundance: -; j_gene: TRBJ1-2; d_gene: TRBD1; v_gene: TRBV7-2; len: 15; CDR3nt: TGTGCCAGCAGCTTCCATTGGGAGGGGGCGCGGGGCTACACCTTC; CDR3aa: CASSFHWEGARGYTF
abundance: -; j_gene: TRBJ1-2; d_gene: -; v_gene: TRBV9; len: 11; CDR3nt: TGTGCCAGCAGCGTAGGGCAGGGCTACACCTTC; CDR3aa: CASSVGQGYTF
abundance: -; j_gene: TRBJ2-5; d_gene: -; v_gene: TRBV24-1; len: 15; CDR3nt: TGTGCCACCAGTGATTTTAAGGCGGGACAAGAGACCCAGTACTTC; CDR3aa: CATSDFKAGQETQYF
abundance: -; j_gene: TRBJ2-7; d_gene: -; v_gene: TRBV10-3; len: 15; CDR3nt: TGTGCCATCAGTGAGAGGACAGTTATCTCCTACGAGCAGTACTTC; CDR3aa: CAISERTVISYEQYF
abundance: few; j_gene: TRBJ2-2; d_gene: -; v_gene: TRBV4-2; len: 18; CDR3nt: TGTGCCAGCAGCCAAGAGATCCCGGGCAGAGTAACGACCGGGGAGCTGTTTTTT; CDR3aa: CASSQEIPGRVTTGELFF
abundance: many; j_gene: TRBJ2-1; d_gene: -; v_gene: TRBV20-1; len: 12; CDR3nt: TGCAGTGCCACGGGCGGACTTTTTGAGCAGTTCTTC; CDR3aa: CSATGGLFEQFF
abundance: few; j_gene: TRBJ1-5; d_gene: -; v_gene: TRBV4-1; len: 15; CDR3nt: TGCGCCAGCAGCCAAGAATTGGCAGGGCCCTCGCCCCAGCATTTT; CDR3aa: CASSQELAGPSPQHF
abundance: -; j_gene: TRBJ2-5; d_gene: TRBD1; v_gene: TRBV6-5; len: 14; CDR3nt: TGTGCCAGCAGTTACTCGACAGGGTTAGAGACCCAGTACTTC; CDR3aa: CASSYSTGLETQYF
abundance: many; j_gene: TRBJ2-3; d_gene: -; v_gene: TRBV2; len: 14; CDR3nt: TGTGCCAGCCAATCGGGACTCCGCACAGATACGCAGTATTTT; CDR3aa: CASQSGLRTDTQYF
abundance: few; j_gene: TRBJ1-2; d_gene: -; v_gene: TRBV5-6; len: 12; CDR3nt: TGTGCCAGCAGCACCTCTAACTATGGCTACACCTTC; CDR3aa: CASSTSNYGYTF
abundance: -; j_gene: TRBJ1-1; d_gene: -; v_gene: TRBV28; len: 10; CDR3nt: TGTGCCAGCAGTCCCGCTGAAGCTTTCTTT; CDR3aa: CASSPAEAFF
abundance: -; j_gene: TRBJ2-1; d_gene: TRBD2; v_gene: TRBV12-3/TRBV12-4; len: 17; CDR3nt: TGTGCCAGCAGTTTTCGGCTAGCGGGGAACTCCTACAATGAGCAGTTCTTC; CDR3aa: CASSFRLAGNSYNEQFF
abundance: -; j_gene: TRBJ1-2; d_gene: -; v_gene: TRBV7-2; len: 12; CDR3nt: TGTGCCAGCAGCACCAACTACTATGGCTACACCTTC; CDR3aa: CASSTNYYGYTF
abundance: -; j_gene: TRBJ1-1; d_gene: -; v_gene: TRBV5-1; len: 15; CDR3nt: TGCGCCAGCAGCTTCTCGACAGGAGGGAACACTGAAGCTTTCTTT; CDR3aa: CASSFSTGGNTEAFF
abundance: many; j_gene: TRBJ1-3; d_gene: TRBD1; v_gene: TRBV3-1; len: 16; CDR3nt: TGTGCCAGCAGCCATCTTAGGACAGGGGCTGGAAACACCATATATTTT; CDR3aa: CASSHLRTGAGNTIYF
abundance: few; j_gene: TRBJ2-1; d_gene: -; v_gene: TRBV7-8; len: 15; CDR3nt: TGTGCCAGCAGCTTAGGACTGCGCTCCTACAATGAGCAGTTCTTC; CDR3aa: CASSLGLRSYNEQFF
abundance: -; j_gene: TRBJ2-7; d_gene: TRBD1; v_gene: TRBV7-9; len: 13; CDR3nt: TGTGCCAGCAGCTTCCCGGGACAGACAGAGCAGTACTTC; CDR3aa: CASSFPGQTEQYF
abundance: -; j_gene: TRBJ2-7; d_gene: -; v_gene: TRBV3-1; len: 15; CDR3nt: TGTGCCAGCAGCCAAGGGATCAGTTCTGCCTACGAGCAGTACTTC; CDR3aa: CASSQGISSAYEQYF
abundance: -; j_gene: TRBJ1-4; d_gene: -; v_gene: TRBV11-2; len: 14; CDR3nt: TGTGCCAGCAGCTTTATGGGGGGGGCTGAAAAACTGTTTTTT; CDR3aa: CASSFMGGAEKLFF
abundance: many; j_gene: TRBJ2-2; d_gene: TRBD2; v_gene: TRBV11-2; len: 19; CDR3nt: TGTGCCAGCAGCTTAGTTCCTAGGACTAGCCTCACGAACACCGGGGAGCTGTTTTTT; CDR3aa: CASSLVPRTSLTNTGELFF
abundance: few; j_gene: TRBJ1-5; d_gene: -; v_gene: TRBV7-9; len: 15; CDR3nt: TGTGCCAGCAGCACGAGCTCAGGGGTTGGTCAGCCCCAGCATTTT; CDR3aa: CASSTSSGVGQPQHF
abundance: many; j_gene: TRBJ2-1; d_gene: -; v_gene: TRBV5-1; len: 17; CDR3nt: TGCGCCAGCAGCCGGAACCAGGACTCAGCTTTGGACAATGAGCAGTTCTTC; CDR3aa: CASSRNQDSALDNEQFF
abundance: few; j_gene: TRBJ1-1; d_gene: -; v_gene: TRBV10-3; len: 16; CDR3nt: TGTGCCATCAGTGAGCCTTACCAGGGGAGGAGCACTGAAGCTTTCTTT; CDR3aa: CAISEPYQGRSTEAFF
abundance: few; j_gene: TRBJ2-5; d_gene: -; v_gene: TRBV5-8; len: 12; CDR3nt: TGTGCCAGCAGCCCCACGCGGGAGACCCAGTACTTC; CDR3aa: CASSPTRETQYF
abundance: few; j_gene: TRBJ2-1; d_gene: -; v_gene: TRBV7-3; len: 17; CDR3nt: TGTGCCAGCAGCTTAGGGCCCTTAAGCCCCTATAACAATGAGCAGTTCTTC; CDR3aa: CASSLGPLSPYNNEQFF
abundance: -; j_gene: TRBJ1-1; d_gene: -; v_gene: TRBV18; len: 12; CDR3nt: TGTGCCAGCTCACCACCGAGGGGGGAAGCTTTCTTT; CDR3aa: CASSPPRGEAFF
abundance: -; j_gene: TRBJ1-2; d_gene: TRBD1; v_gene: TRBV7-2; len: 15; CDR3nt: TGTGCCAGCAGCCCAGGACAGGCCAGGATCTATGGCTACACCTTC; CDR3aa: CASSPGQARIYGYTF
abundance: many; j_gene: TRBJ1-2; d_gene: TRBD1; v_gene: TRBV20-1; len: 15; CDR3nt: TGCAGTGCTAGCAGTCCGACAGGGACTAACTATGGCTACACCTTC; CDR3aa: CSASSPTGTNYGYTF
abundance: -; j_gene: TRBJ1-5; d_gene: -; v_gene: TRBV28; len: 15; CDR3nt: TGTGCCAGCAGCCGCCCCGGACTTGTGGATCAGCCCCAGCATTTT; CDR3aa: CASSRPGLVDQPQHF
abundance: -; j_gene: TRBJ2-1; d_gene: TRBD2; v_gene: TRBV25-1; len: 15; CDR3nt: TGTGCCAGCACGATACTAGCGGGAGGTTACAATGAGCAGTTCTTC; CDR3aa: CASTILAGGYNEQFF
abundance: -; j_gene: TRBJ2-1; d_gene: -; v_gene: TRBV12-3/TRBV12-4; len: 14; CDR3nt: TGTGCCAGCAGTTCCGCCAGGGTCTACAATGAGCAGTTCTTC; CDR3aa: CASSSARVYNEQFF
abundance: many; j_gene: TRBJ1-5; d_gene: -; v_gene: TRBV5-1; len: 15; CDR3nt: TGCGCCAGCAGCTTGGGAGTCGAAGGGGCCCAGCCCCAGCATTTT; CDR3aa: CASSLGVEGAQPQHF
abundance: -; j_gene: TRBJ2-1; d_gene: TRBD2; v_gene: TRBV20-1; len: 15; CDR3nt: TGCAGTGCTGCTAGCGGGGTAAGCTCCTACAATGAGCAGTTCTTC; CDR3aa: CSAASGVSSYNEQFF
abundance: many; j_gene: TRBJ1-6; d_gene: TRBD1; v_gene: TRBV27; len: 15; CDR3nt: TGTGCCAGCAGACCCACCGGGACAGGGTCCTCACCCCTCCACTTT; CDR3aa: CASRPTGTGSSPLHF
abundance: -; j_gene: TRBJ2-2; d_gene: -; v_gene: TRBV29-1; len: 15; CDR3nt: TGCAGCGCCGACAATACCGGTTATGGCACCGGGGAGCTGTTTTTT; CDR3aa: CSADNTGYGTGELFF
abundance: few; j_gene: TRBJ1-6; d_gene: -; v_gene: TRBV3-1; len: 15; CDR3nt: TGTGCCAGCAGCCCGACGGAGACAGATAATTCACCCCTCCACTTT; CDR3aa: CASSPTETDNSPLHF
abundance: many; j_gene: TRBJ1-1; d_gene: -; v_gene: TRBV3-1; len: 14; CDR3nt: TGTGCCAGCAGCCAACAGGGATGGGACACTGAAGCTTTCTTT; CDR3aa: CASSQQGWDTEAFF
abundance: -; j_gene: TRBJ1-2; d_gene: -; v_gene: TRBV7-2; len: 15; CDR3nt: TGTGCCAGCAGCTTACGGTCTCGGCAGGGCTATGGCTACACCTTC; CDR3aa: CASSLRSRQGYGYTF
abundance: -; j_gene: TRBJ1-3; d_gene: -; v_gene: TRBV7-8; len: 16; CDR3nt: TGTGCCAGCAGCGTGACAGCAACTACCTCTGGAAACACCATATATTTT; CDR3aa: CASSVTATTSGNTIYF
abundance: once; j_gene: TRBJ2-7; d_gene: -; v_gene: TRBV5-1; len: 14; CDR3nt: TGCGCCAGCAGCCTCGGGGACCAGGAGTACGAGCAGTACTTC; CDR3aa: CASSLGDQEYEQYF
abundance: once; j_gene: TRBJ2-1; d_gene: -; v_gene: TRBV9; len: 15; CDR3nt: TGTGCCAGCAGCGGACGGACCCCGGGGATCAATGAGCAGTTCTTC; CDR3aa: CASSGRTPGINEQFF
abundance: -; j_gene: TRBJ2-3; d_gene: -; v_gene: TRBV20-1; len: 14; CDR3nt: TGCGGTGCTAAGTTCTCGGGGAACACAGATACGCAGTATTTT; CDR3aa: CGAKFSGNTDTQYF
abundance: -; j_gene: TRBJ2-7; d_gene: -; v_gene: TRBV12-3/TRBV12-4; len: 14; CDR3nt: TGTGCCAGCAGTTTACGGACTTTCTCCTACGAGCAGTACTTC; CDR3aa: CASSLRTFSYEQYF
abundance: few; j_gene: TRBJ1-1; d_gene: -; v_gene: TRBV7-2; len: 14; CDR3nt: TGTGCCAGCAGCTCCCGTTGGCAGAACACTGAAGCTTTCTTT; CDR3aa: CASSSRWQNTEAFF
abundance: few; j_gene: TRBJ1-2; d_gene: -; v_gene: TRBV7-2; len: 14; CDR3nt: TGTGCCAGCAGCTTAGCCGGGAGCGGTGGTGGCTACACCTTC; CDR3aa: CASSLAGSGGGYTF